These 9 T cell receptor beta chains were all obtained from the same sample, sequenced in a study of blood T cell repertoires in COVID-19 (TCRdb year 2020). To prepare the library, the immunoSEQ multiplex PCR assay was applied. In its TCRdb copy, this immuneACCESS table keeps in-frame sequences only and misses some clones. Where compared with another copy, unresolved V genes explain less than half of these, and the others have no known cause. Here the sample has 30,000 or so clones; roughly 85% occur a single time. The top ten hold over 3.5% of the sample. Sequenced input: peripheral blood. The receptors come from a man between 50 and 59 years old with acute or convalescent COVID-19.

As DNA, the CDR3 is TGCGCCAGCAGCTTGAGCCGGGATCCCAAAAACATTCAGTACTTC. This translates into CASSLSRDPKNIQYF. The chain couples TRBV5-1 to TRBJ2-4, with D perhaps matching TRBD2 (5 bases). The V gene's germline CDR1 is SGHRS and CDR2 YFSETQ. The CDR3 runs 15 residues. The V end lost 1 base, the J end lost 2 bases, and 10 bases lay between the germline ends.

The gene calls are TRBV13 and TRBJ2-7, with D uncertain. The CDR3 sequence is 14 residues long. Germline-derived CDR1 and CDR2 are PRHDT and FYEKMQ (reference sequence). Trimming cost V 5 bases and J 1 base, with 12 bases left between them. The CDR3 loop is CASSPRASSYEQYF. For the CDR3, the DNA is TGTGCCAGCAGCCCACGAGCTAGTTCCTACGAGCAGTACTTC.

The count of this clone is one. V is TRBV3-1 (or the pseudogene TRBV3-2) and J is TRBJ2-2; TRBD2 matches 7 bases. The J segment lost 4 bases and the V segment lost 0 bases, leaving 5 bases of the junction unmatched. The CDR3 covers 16 residues. Germline-derived CDR1 and CDR2 are LGHDT and YNNKEL (reference sequence). The CDR3, as DNA: TGTGCCAGCAGCCAAGATTACGGGGAGGGCACCGGGGAGCTGTTTTTT. Translation gives CASSQDYGEGTGELFF.

This clone was observed a few times. The rearrangement joins TRBV7-9 to TRBJ2-2; D is ambiguous. The CDR3 length is 12 residues. Trimming removed 5 bases from V and 7 bases from J, with 8 bases in between. Germline CDR1 reads SEHNR; CDR2 reads FQNEAQ (reference sequence). The CDR3 spells CASSTRGGELFF. As DNA, the CDR3 is TGTGCCAGCAGCACAAGAGGCGGGGAGCTGTTTTTT.

This clone has a handful of counts. The genes are TRBV9 and TRBJ2-7, with 7 nucleotides matching TRBD1. In germline, CDR1 is SGDLS, CDR2 YYNGEE. The V gene end was trimmed by 3 bases and the J gene end by 0 bases; junction bases not matched to a gene: 3. This CDR3 region has 14 residues. CDR3 loop: CASSGRDSSYEQYF. CDR3 sequence (DNA): TGTGCCAGCAGCGGCCGGGACAGCTCCTACGAGCAGTACTTC.

V and J are TRBV28 and TRBJ2-7; D uncertain. This CDR3 is 13 amino acids long. Germline values: CDR1 MDHEN, CDR2 SYDVKM. The V gene lost 2 bases and the J gene lost 0 bases, with 5 bases spanning the gap. The CDR3 loop is CASSLGHSYEQYF. CDR3 in DNA: TGTGCCAGCAGTTTAGGGCACTCCTACGAGCAGTACTTC.

This chain joins TRBV7-2 and TRBJ2-1, with TRBD2 matching over 11 bases. The CDR3 loop spans 16 amino acids. J was trimmed by 5 bases and V by 5 bases; bases with no gene match: 8. Germline assignment: CDR1 SGHTA and CDR2 FQGNSA. Here the CDR3 reads CASSPRNSGGDNEQFF. Here the CDR3 DNA reads TGTGCCAGCAGCCCTAGGAATAGCGGGGGGGACAATGAGCAGTTCTTC.

This rearrangement joins TRBV7-8 to TRBJ2-5; perhaps TRBD2 as D (6 bases). CDR1 is SGHVS, CDR2 FQNEAQ, per germline. The CDR3 has 15 amino acids. Trimming stripped 3 bases from V and 1 base from J, with 12 bases between. CDR3 in DNA: TGTGCCAGCAGCTTTCCCGGGAGAGCCCAAGAGACCCAGTACTTC. Its protein is CASSFPGRAQETQYF.

V is TRBV29-1 and J is TRBJ2-2; no definite D call. CDR1 and CDR2 (germline): SQVTM, ANQGSEA. Trimming cost V 6 bases and J 0 bases, with 11 bases left between them. CDR3 length: 14 amino acids. The DNA for the CDR3 is TGCAGCGTGGAGTTAGGTTCGAACACCGGGGAGCTGTTTTTT. Amino acids: CSVELGSNTGELFF.